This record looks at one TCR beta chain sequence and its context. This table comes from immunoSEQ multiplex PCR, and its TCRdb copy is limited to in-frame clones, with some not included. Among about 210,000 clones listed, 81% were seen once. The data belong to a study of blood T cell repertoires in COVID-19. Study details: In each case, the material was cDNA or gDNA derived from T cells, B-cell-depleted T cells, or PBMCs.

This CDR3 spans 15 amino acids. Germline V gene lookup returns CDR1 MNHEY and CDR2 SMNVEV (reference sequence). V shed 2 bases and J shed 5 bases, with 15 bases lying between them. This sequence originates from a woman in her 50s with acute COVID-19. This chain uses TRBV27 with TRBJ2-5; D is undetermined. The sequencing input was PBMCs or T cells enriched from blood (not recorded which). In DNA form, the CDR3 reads TGTGCCAGCAGTTTAGCGGCCGCCCCCCGGGAGACCCAGTACTTC. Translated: CASSLAAAPRETQYF.